These T cell receptor beta chains were read from a single sample in a study of shared clonotypes between healthy human individuals. Clones were read by immunoSEQ multiplex PCR, and TCRdb kept only the in-frame ones, dropping some. The table records 2.3 million or so clones, approximately 95% of them present only once. The sequenced sample was naive CD4+ T cells from PBMCs. The receptors were gathered from a man between 18 and 29 years old in good health. Some clones in this sample may be carry-over from other donors' samples. CDR3s include the opening cysteine and the closing phenylalanine or tryptophan. The D gene is left open where the match is weak. Where a row states a size, it is once, few, many or the class of an expanded clone; other rows omit it.

cdr3_aa: CATGTSGRLPYEQYF
cdr3_nt: TGTGCCACTGGGACTAGCGGGAGGCTTCCCTACGAGCAGTACTTC
v_call: TRBV19
d_call: TRBD2
j_call: TRBJ2-7
clone_size: NA

cdr3_aa: CASSLEGAVAYEQYF
cdr3_nt: TGTGCCAGCAGCTTAGAGGGGGCGGTAGCCTACGAGCAGTACTTC
v_call: TRBV11-2
d_call: NA
j_call: TRBJ2-7
clone_size: NA

cdr3_aa: CSVARLQAYEQYF
cdr3_nt: TGCAGCGTTGCCCGACTCCAGGCCTACGAGCAGTACTTC
v_call: TRBV29-1
d_call: NA
j_call: TRBJ2-7
clone_size: NA

cdr3_aa: CASSFRDSYSYEQYF
cdr3_nt: TGTGCCAGCAGCTTCCGGGACAGTTACTCCTACGAGCAGTACTTC
v_call: TRBV7-9
d_call: TRBD1
j_call: TRBJ2-7
clone_size: NA

cdr3_aa: CASTPGGSFYGYTF
cdr3_nt: TGTGCCAGCACCCCGGGAGGGTCCTTCTATGGCTACACCTTC
v_call: TRBV28
d_call: NA
j_call: TRBJ1-2
clone_size: NA

cdr3_aa: CASSAAERNEKLFF
cdr3_nt: TGTGCCAGCAGCGCAGCGGAGCGAAATGAAAAACTGTTTTTT
v_call: TRBV5-4
d_call: NA
j_call: TRBJ1-4
clone_size: NA

cdr3_aa: CASSMRGSREYEQYF
cdr3_nt: TGTGCCAGTAGTATGCGGGGATCTCGAGAATACGAGCAGTACTTC
v_call: TRBV19
d_call: NA
j_call: TRBJ2-7
clone_size: NA

cdr3_aa: CASSFQGTGRSVF
cdr3_nt: TGTGCCAGCAGTTTTCAAGGTACTGGACGGTCGGTCTTC
v_call: TRBV28
d_call: NA
j_call: TRBJ2-1
clone_size: NA

cdr3_aa: CASSLQALGLYEQYF
cdr3_nt: TGTGCCAGCAGCTTACAGGCCCTGGGGCTCTACGAGCAGTACTTC
v_call: TRBV7-2
d_call: NA
j_call: TRBJ2-7
clone_size: NA

cdr3_aa: CSAGGGETQYF
cdr3_nt: TGCAGCGCCGGGGGGGGAGAGACCCAGTACTTC
v_call: TRBV29-1
d_call: TRBD2
j_call: TRBJ2-5
clone_size: NA

cdr3_aa: CASSRWGDTGELFF
cdr3_nt: TGTGCCAGCAGTCGGTGGGGTGACACCGGGGAGCTGTTTTTT
v_call: TRBV5-4
d_call: NA
j_call: TRBJ2-2
clone_size: NA

cdr3_aa: CASSLVSASGRYTQYF
cdr3_nt: TGTGCCAGCAGCTTGGTTTCGGCTAGCGGGAGATATACGCAGTATTTT
v_call: TRBV5-6
d_call: TRBD2
j_call: TRBJ2-3
clone_size: once

cdr3_aa: CASSLTGATIFDTQYF
cdr3_nt: TGTGCCAGCAGCTTAACGGGAGCGACTATTTTTGATACGCAGTATTTT
v_call: TRBV7-3
d_call: NA
j_call: TRBJ2-3
clone_size: NA

cdr3_aa: CASSALEKQINEQFF
cdr3_nt: TGTGCCAGCAGTGCCCTAGAAAAACAGATCAATGAGCAGTTCTTC
v_call: TRBV6-4
d_call: NA
j_call: TRBJ2-1
clone_size: NA

cdr3_aa: CASSHALLASGEREQYF
cdr3_nt: TGTGCCAGCAGCCATGCACTACTAGCCAGTGGGGAGCGGGAGCAGTACTTC
v_call: TRBV5-6
d_call: NA
j_call: TRBJ2-7
clone_size: NA

cdr3_aa: CASSLGRGSGANVLTF
cdr3_nt: TGTGCCAGCAGCTTAGGCAGGGGGTCTGGGGCCAACGTCCTGACTTTC
v_call: TRBV11-2
d_call: TRBD1
j_call: TRBJ2-6
clone_size: NA

cdr3_aa: CASSQDRIVLFF
cdr3_nt: TGCGCCAGCAGCCAAGATCGTATCGTATTGTTCTTC
v_call: TRBV4-3
d_call: NA
j_call: TRBJ2-1
clone_size: NA

cdr3_aa: CASREGPSTDTQYF
cdr3_nt: TGCGCCAGCAGAGAGGGGCCAAGCACAGATACGCAGTATTTT
v_call: TRBV5-1
d_call: NA
j_call: TRBJ2-3
clone_size: NA

cdr3_aa: CASSVDGVGNTIYF
cdr3_nt: TGTGCCAGCAGCGTTGATGGGGTTGGAAACACCATATATTTT
v_call: TRBV9
d_call: NA
j_call: TRBJ1-3
clone_size: NA

cdr3_aa: CASSEVDTGELFF
cdr3_nt: TGTGCCAGCAGTGAAGTGGACACCGGGGAGCTGTTTTTT
v_call: TRBV6-1
d_call: NA
j_call: TRBJ2-2
clone_size: once

cdr3_aa: CATVPAAGNGYTF
cdr3_nt: TGTGCCACTGTACCCGCGGCGGGCAATGGCTACACCTTC
v_call: TRBV28
d_call: NA
j_call: TRBJ1-2
clone_size: NA

cdr3_aa: CSAPRDRASVDEQYF
cdr3_nt: TGCAGCGCGCCCAGGGACAGGGCGAGTGTCGACGAGCAGTACTTC
v_call: TRBV29-1
d_call: TRBD1
j_call: TRBJ2-7
clone_size: NA

cdr3_aa: CASSLVSRTDTQYF
cdr3_nt: TGCGCCAGCAGCTTGGTTAGCCGCACAGATACGCAGTATTTT
v_call: TRBV5-1
d_call: NA
j_call: TRBJ2-3
clone_size: NA

cdr3_aa: CASSQGAARTYEQYF
cdr3_nt: TGCGCCAGCAGCCAAGGGGCAGCGAGGACCTACGAGCAGTACTTC
v_call: TRBV4-1
d_call: NA
j_call: TRBJ2-7
clone_size: NA

cdr3_aa: CASSLETGTGGEKLFF
cdr3_nt: TGTGCCAGCAGTTTAGAAACCGGGACAGGGGGTGAAAAACTGTTTTTT
v_call: TRBV27
d_call: TRBD1
j_call: TRBJ1-4
clone_size: NA

cdr3_aa: CASSLGTGGVAGNTIYF
cdr3_nt: TGCGCCAGCAGCTTGGGAACAGGGGGCGTCGCTGGAAACACCATATATTTT
v_call: TRBV5-1
d_call: TRBD1
j_call: TRBJ1-3
clone_size: NA

cdr3_aa: CASSLTSRAYEQYF
cdr3_nt: TGTGCCAGCAGCCTGACTAGCAGGGCCTACGAGCAGTACTTC
v_call: TRBV9
d_call: TRBD2
j_call: TRBJ2-7
clone_size: NA

cdr3_aa: CASSPPLYEQYF
cdr3_nt: TGTGCCAGCAGCCCCCCCCTCTACGAGCAGTACTTC
v_call: TRBV7-2
d_call: NA
j_call: TRBJ2-7
clone_size: once

cdr3_aa: CASSLDRATRSGYTF
cdr3_nt: TGCGCCAGCAGCCTAGACAGGGCTACGAGGAGTGGCTACACCTTC
v_call: TRBV4-3
d_call: TRBD1
j_call: TRBJ1-2
clone_size: NA

cdr3_aa: CASRPPGGGIQYF
cdr3_nt: TGTGCCAGCAGGCCCCCGGGCGGGGGCATTCAGTACTTC
v_call: TRBV28
d_call: TRBD2
j_call: TRBJ2-4
clone_size: NA

cdr3_aa: CASSLRAIGAGELFF
cdr3_nt: TGTGCCAGCAGCTTACGAGCGATTGGTGCCGGGGAGCTGTTTTTT
v_call: TRBV11-3
d_call: NA
j_call: TRBJ2-2
clone_size: NA

cdr3_aa: CASSFTGVGTEAFF
cdr3_nt: TGTGCCAGCAGCTTTACAGGGGTGGGCACTGAAGCTTTCTTT
v_call: TRBV11-2
d_call: TRBD1
j_call: TRBJ1-1
clone_size: NA

cdr3_aa: CASSQDRRGAEAFF
cdr3_nt: TGTGCCAGCAGCCAAGACCGGAGGGGGGCTGAAGCTTTCTTT
v_call: TRBV4-2
d_call: NA
j_call: TRBJ1-1
clone_size: few

cdr3_aa: CASSLGEPTDTQYF
cdr3_nt: TGTGCCAGCAGCCTCGGCGAGCCCACAGATACGCAGTATTTT
v_call: TRBV7-3
d_call: NA
j_call: TRBJ2-3
clone_size: NA

cdr3_aa: CASRGTVDNSPLHF
cdr3_nt: TGTGCCAGCAGGGGGACAGTAGATAATTCACCCCTCCACTTT
v_call: TRBV6-6
d_call: TRBD1
j_call: TRBJ1-6
clone_size: once

cdr3_aa: CASSLQGSTYNEQFF
cdr3_nt: TGTGCCAGTAGTCTACAGGGTTCAACCTACAATGAGCAGTTCTTC
v_call: TRBV19
d_call: NA
j_call: TRBJ2-1
clone_size: NA

cdr3_aa: CASSTRTGTYYTF
cdr3_nt: TGTGCCAGCAGCACACGTACAGGGACCTACTACACCTTC
v_call: TRBV11-1
d_call: NA
j_call: TRBJ1-2
clone_size: NA

cdr3_aa: CASSHSGRAEQYF
cdr3_nt: TGTGCCAGCAGCCATAGCGGGAGGGCCGAGCAGTACTTC
v_call: TRBV7-2
d_call: TRBD2
j_call: TRBJ2-7
clone_size: NA

cdr3_aa: CASSPGGGETQYF
cdr3_nt: TGTGCCAGCTCTCCGGGGGGAGGAGAGACCCAGTACTTC
v_call: TRBV18
d_call: TRBD2
j_call: TRBJ2-5
clone_size: NA